This T cell receptor (beta chain) was observed in a study of blood T cell repertoires in COVID-19. Study-wide background: Samples came from the United States, Italy and Spain, spanning acute and convalescent COVID-19. The cDNA or gDNA used as material had been derived from T cells, B-cell-depleted T cells, or PBMCs.

This clone was counted a few times. This specimen includes other DNA sequences encoding the same CDR3. This CDR3 comprises 12 residues. The V gene end was trimmed by 5 bases and the J gene end by 5 bases; junction bases not matched to a gene: 3. The germline V gene encodes CDR1 SGHRS and CDR2 YFSETQ. In the original processing: Using reference gene primer amplification, nucleated cell counts were estimated. Data came from immunoSEQ multiplex PCR; TCRdb stores just in-frame clones and leaves some out. V, J and clone size are taken as reported in that table, and D and trimming were inferred from the DNA itself. The sample has roughly 230,000 clones, 84% seen once.

This sequence joins TRBV5-1 and TRBJ1-1; 7 nucleotides agree with TRBD1. This clonotype originated in a man aged 50 or older with acute or convalescent COVID-19. The sample was peripheral blood. The CDR3 spells CASSQGGTEAFF. CDR3 DNA sequence: TGCGCCAGCAGTCAGGGGGGTACTGAAGCTTTCTTT.